This entry lists 25 T cell receptor beta chains sequenced from one sample in a study of shared clonotypes between healthy human individuals. Measured with immunoSEQ multiplex PCR; TCRdb has only the in-frame clones, and not every one. Of about 2.4 million clones in the sample, roughly 92% were seen once. Sequenced: naive CD4+ T cells sorted from blood. The subset: CD45RA+ positively selected. These receptor sequences come from a man younger than 35 in good health.

This chain connects TRBV21-1 to TRBJ2-7; the table's D call, TRBD1, was not checked against the DNA. TRBV21-1 is a pseudogene. This CDR3 region has 19 residues. CDR3 nucleotide sequence: TGTGCCAGCAGCAAACGACATCCCAGGGTAGTAAGCCTTACCTACGAGCAGTACTTC. Its translation: CASSKRHPRVVSLTYEQYF.

The rearrangement joins TRBV21-1 to TRBJ1-6. TRBV21-1 is designated a pseudogene. There are 19 residues in the CDR3. CDR3 nucleotide sequence: TGTGCCAGCAGCAAAGCGGATTCAGGCGTCCTGGGATATAATTCACCCCTCCACTTT. This encodes CASSKADSGVLGYNSPLHF.

The chain links TRBV6-6 to TRBJ2-3; D is unclear. Trimming took off 7 bases at V and 0 bases at J, with 11 bases between the two ends. There are 14 residues in the CDR3. CDR1 is MNHNY, CDR2 SVGAGI, per germline (reference sequence). The CDR3 nucleotides are TGTGCCAGCAACCACCTGGGAAGCACAGATACGCAGTATTTT. It yields the protein CASNHLGSTDTQYF.

This chain connects TRBV15 to TRBJ2-1; D not resolved. In germline, CDR1 is LNHNV, CDR2 YYDKDF (reference sequence). V dropped 0 bases and J dropped 7 bases, with 10 bases sitting between them. The CDR3 consists of 14 residues. CDR3 sequence reads: CATSRDLQWNEQFF. The CDR3 DNA sequence: TGTGCCACCAGCAGAGATTTGCAGTGGAATGAGCAGTTCTTC. The complete variable domain, with remaining parts taken from reference TRBV15 and TRBJ2-1, reads DAMVIQNPRYQVTQFGKPVTLSCSQTLNHNVMYWYQQKSSQAPKLLFHYYDKDFNNEADTPDNFQSRRPNTSFCFLDIRSPGLGDTAMYLCATSRDLQWNEQFFGPGTRLTVL.

This clone has a handful of counts. The chain combines TRBV6-1 with TRBJ1-1; D perhaps matches TRBD1 (5 bases). This CDR3 region has 13 residues. V was shortened by 8 bases and J by 4 bases, with 14 bases between the two germline ends. The germline gives CDR1 MNHNS, CDR2 SASEGT. Here the CDR3 DNA reads TGTGCCAGCGGGGCCGGGAGAGGCACTGAAGCTTTCTTT. Translating gives CASGAGRGTEAFF.

The chain is built from TRBV10-3 and TRBJ2-7; D not resolved. Germline values: CDR1 ENHRY, CDR2 SYGVKD. V dropped 2 bases and J dropped 4 bases, with 12 bases sitting between them. The CDR3 contains 14 residues. The CDR3 nucleotides are TGTGCCATCAGTGAGAACCTAGGACGGTACGAGCAGTACTTC. Protein: CAISENLGRYEQYF.

The CDR3 nucleotides read TGTGCCTGGAGGGAGGGGGGGTTAACAGATACGCAGTATTTT. Translation gives CAWREGGLTDTQYF. The chain recombines TRBV30 with TRBJ2-3; D possibly corresponds to TRBD2 (7 bases). Trimming shortened V by 3 bases and J by 3 bases, and 13 bases separated the two germline ends. The germline CDR1 and CDR2 sequences are GTSNPN and SVGIG (reference sequence). The CDR3 covers 14 residues.

The V call is TRBV6-1, the J call TRBJ1-2; tentative D call: TRBD1 (5 bases). V was pared by 0 bases and J by 8 bases, with 16 bases between. This CDR3 spans 15 amino acids. Germline CDR1 MNHNS, CDR2 SASEGT. The DNA for the CDR3 is TGTGCCAGCAGTGAAGCAGGGACCTTGACGAGGGGCTACACCTTC. The encoded protein is CASSEAGTLTRGYTF.

The chain joins TRBV5-1 to TRBJ2-7, with a tentative D call TRBD1 (6 bases). Deletions cut 0 bases from V and 6 bases from J, with 10 bases between. Germline V lookup: CDR1 SGHRS, CDR2 YFSETQ. This CDR3 contains 13 residues. The CDR3 DNA follows: TGCGCCAGCAGCTTGGGGGGGCAGAGCGAGCAGTACTTC. Translated: CASSLGGQSEQYF.

The chain is built from TRBV2 and TRBJ1-5; weak D call: TRBD1 (6 bases). The V end lost 4 bases, the J end lost 6 bases, and 10 bases lay between the germline ends. This CDR3 has 13 amino acids. The germline V gene has CDR1 SNHLY and CDR2 FYNNEI. The CDR3 DNA reads as TGTGCCAGCAGTGGGACAGCAACTCAGCCCCAGCATTTT. It codes for CASSGTATQPQHF.

The genes are TRBV5-1 and TRBJ1-4; D uncertain. This CDR3 is 15 amino acids long. Germline V CDR1 and CDR2: SGHRS, YFSETQ. The V end was cut by 0 bases, the J end by 8 bases, with 14 bases between. The CDR3 reads CASSLEYGVNEKLFF. CDR3 nucleotides: TGCGCCAGCAGCTTGGAGTACGGGGTTAACGAAAAACTGTTTTTT.

Concerning this clone: A read error may produce the germline difference seen at one junction end. The chain has TRBV19 and TRBJ2-1; D gene unclear. The CDR3 spans 14 residues. Germline V CDR1 and CDR2: LNHDA, SQIVND (reference sequence). The CDR3 nucleotides are TGTGCAAGTAGGCCGAGACTCTCCTACAATGAGCAGTTCTTC. This encodes CASRPRLSYNEQFF.

Regarding this clone: The sample carries other DNA sequences with the same CDR3. CDR3 in amino acids: CASTAGGGSYEQYF. The CDR3 nucleotides read TGTGCCAGCACCGCGGGCGGGGGGTCTTACGAGCAGTACTTC. V is TRBV28 and J is TRBJ2-7; 8 nucleotides line up with TRBD2. CDR1 is MDHEN and CDR2 is SYDVKM in the germline V gene. V gave up 7 bases and J gave up 4 bases; unmatched junction bases: 9. The CDR3 totals 14 residues.

V gene TRBV29-1 combines with J gene TRBJ1-5, with D hard to call. This CDR3 has 13 amino acids. V lost 7 bases and J lost 0, with 10 bases in between. Germline V gene lookup returns CDR1 SQVTM and CDR2 ANQGSEA. This CDR3 is CSAAENSNQPQHF. Written as DNA, the CDR3 is TGCAGCGCAGCGGAGAATAGCAATCAGCCCCAGCATTTT.

The chain employs TRBV6-1 and TRBJ2-5; D ambiguous. V was clipped by 5 bases and J by 5 bases, with 6 bases between them. Germline V gene sequence: CDR1 MNHNS, CDR2 SASEGT. The CDR3 is 11 residues long. The CDR3 region has the DNA TGTGCCAGCAGTACCCCGGAGACCCAGTACTTC. Protein: CASSTPETQYF.

As to this clone: Other nucleotide sequences in the sample specify the same CDR3. This chain's CDR3 is CASSPLTGDTEAFF. In nucleotides, the CDR3 is TGTGCCAGCTCACCACTCACAGGGGACACTGAAGCTTTCTTT. V is TRBV18 and J is TRBJ1-1; 7 bases match TRBD1. CDR1 is KGHSH, CDR2 LQKENI, per germline. This CDR3 spans 14 amino acids. The V gene end was trimmed by 1 base and the J gene end by 3 bases; junction bases not matched to a gene: 2.

This chain connects TRBV9 to TRBJ2-3; TRBD1 might be the D (5 bases). Trimming took 4 bases from V and 5 from J, leaving 17 bases between them. Germline loops: CDR1 SGDLS, CDR2 YYNGEE. The CDR3 length is 15 residues. Here the CDR3 reads CASSPATVRIDTQYF. In DNA form, the CDR3 reads TGTGCCAGCAGCCCCGCGACAGTAAGAATAGATACGCAGTATTTT.

The gene calls are TRBV4-3 and TRBJ2-3, with TRBD1 matching 9 bases. Germline values: CDR1 LGHNA, CDR2 YSLEER. The J segment lost 0 bases and the V segment lost 2 bases, leaving 6 bases of the junction unmatched. The CDR3 totals 17 residues. The CDR3 region is CASSQRTGALSTDTQYF. In DNA form, the CDR3 reads TGCGCCAGCAGCCAACGGACAGGGGCCCTTAGCACAGATACGCAGTATTTT.

The rearrangement joins TRBV5-1 to TRBJ2-3, with 8 bases identical to TRBD1. CDR1 SGHRS and CDR2 YFSETQ come from the germline V gene. The J segment lost 6 bases and the V segment lost 5 bases, leaving 11 bases of the junction unmatched. This CDR3 has 15 amino acids. The CDR3 DNA reads TGCGCCAGCAGTCCTTTACAGGGGGTTCGGGATACGCAGTATTTT. The encoded protein is CASSPLQGVRDTQYF.

The chain combines TRBV10-3 with TRBJ1-2, with D tentatively TRBD1 (5 bases). The CDR3 is 13 amino acids. Germline CDR1 is ENHRY and CDR2 is SYGVKD. V was pared by 3 bases and J by 6 bases, with 11 bases between. The CDR3 protein is CAISEGAGHGYTF. Written as DNA, the CDR3 is TGTGCCATCAGTGAAGGAGCAGGGCATGGCTACACCTTC.

V is TRBV12-5 and J is TRBJ2-3; D gene ambiguous. CDR1 and CDR2 (germline): LGHNT, FRNRAP. The CDR3 is 12 amino acids. V shed 2 bases and J shed 3 bases, with 3 bases lying between them. CDR3 sequence reads: CASGLQTDTQYF. In DNA, the CDR3 is TGTGCTAGTGGTTTGCAAACAGATACGCAGTATTTT.

The chain uses TRBV7-2 and TRBJ1-4; maybe TRBD1 (6 bases). CDR3 length equals 13 residues. The germline V gene encodes CDR1 SGHTA and CDR2 FQGNSA. Between the trimmed V and J ends, which lost 4 bases and 13 bases, there was a span of 16 bases. CDR3 sequence reads: CASSSIQGQGLFF. CDR3 sequence (DNA): TGTGCCAGCAGCTCGATCCAGGGGCAGGGACTGTTTTTT.

This rearrangement joins TRBV7-8 to TRBJ2-7, with a weak D call TRBD2 (5 bases). The CDR3 is made up of 13 amino acids. Germline V gene lookup returns CDR1 SGHVS and CDR2 FQNEAQ. V was pared by 0 bases and J by 6 bases, with 9 bases between. The CDR3: CASSLAGVSEQYF. The CDR3 nucleotides read TGTGCCAGCAGCTTAGCGGGAGTCAGCGAGCAGTACTTC. The variable domain in full, with the rest retrieved from reference TRBV7-8 and TRBJ2-7, is GAGVSQSPRYKVAKRGQDVALRCDPISGHVSLFWYQQALGQGPEFLTYFQNEAQLDKSGLPSDRFFAERPEGSVSTLKIQRTQQEDSAVYLCASSLAGVSEQYFGPGTRLTVT.

This rearrangement joins TRBV29-1 to TRBJ1-1, with a tentative D call TRBD1 (5 bases). V dropped 2 bases and J dropped 10 bases, with 11 bases sitting between them. This CDR3 is 11 amino acids long. Germline values: CDR1 SQVTM, CDR2 ANQGSEA. The CDR3 DNA is TGCAGCGTTGAATCCGGGACTCCAGCTTTCTTT. It codes for CSVESGTPAFF.

This chain connects TRBV18 to TRBJ2-7; TRBD2 matches 11 bases. The germline V gene has CDR1 KGHSH and CDR2 LQKENI. CDR3 length: 16 amino acids. The V and J ends lost 6 bases and 1 base, in that order; junction bases with no gene match: 8. The CDR3 region has the DNA TGTGCCAGCTCGCGTTCGGGACTAGCGGATTCCTACGAGCAGTACTTC. Amino acid sequence: CASSRSGLADSYEQYF. Drawing the rest from reference TRBV18 and TRBJ2-7, the complete variable domain is NAGVMQNPRHLVRRRGQEARLRCSPMKGHSHVYWYRQLPEEGLKFMVYLQKENIIDESGMPKERFSAEFPKEGPSILRIQQVVRGDSAAYFCASSRSGLADSYEQYFGPGTRLTVT.